This T cell receptor beta chain is from a study of vaccination and CD4 T cells after COVID-19. With regard to this clonotype: As yet, its antigen is unknown.

An Oncomine TCR Beta short-read assay was used to sequence the DNA from cultured CD4+ T cells. Via MiXCR, TCRdb re-called the PCR reads, giving one row per CDR3 protein. The sample contains roughly 15,000 distinct CDR3 sequences, approximately 50% of which appear only once. Trimming removed 2 bases from V and 5 bases from J, with 9 bases in between. From germline, CDR1 is LNHDA and CDR2 SQIVND (reference sequence). The CDR3 consists of 13 residues. Findings and caveats of the study: Median counts of SARS-CoV-2-reactive clonotypes increased from around 20 to 38; this difference was not significant.

Treatment here: approximately 11-day PBMC culture with coronavirus spike peptide pools or control peptides (ViraFEST assay). Sequencing input: CD4+ T cells from blood, cultured in vitro. The receptor was isolated from a human donor who had recovered from COVID-19. The genes are TRBV19 and TRBJ2-5; D gene ambiguous. The DNA of the CDR3 is TGTGCCAGTAGTATAAGTTTTGGGGAGACCCAGTACTTC. It encodes CASSISFGETQYF.